One and the same sample provided the 17 T cell receptor beta chains below, sequenced in a study of Ad26.COV2.S vaccination and SARS-CoV-2 variants. Stated treatment: 15 to 20 received Ad26.COV2.S at low or high dose, single or two shots; 5 received placebo; per-sample allocation not given. Samples were taken on day 63 after the first vaccine or placebo injection. Here immunoSEQ multiplex PCR was the method, and the copy in TCRdb shows in-frame clones only, minus some. Of hundreds of thousands of clones in the sample, 80% to 95% were seen once. Specimen: peripheral blood, collected in a trial of Ad26.COV2.S vaccine versus placebo. The receptors come from a person between 18 and 59 years old who received the Ad26.COV2.S COVID-19 vaccine or a placebo.

This chain connects TRBV18 to TRBJ1-4; 8 nucleotides agree with TRBD1. Looked up from germline, CDR1 is KGHSH and CDR2 is LQKENI. The CDR3 extends over 17 amino acids. The ends lost 4 bases at V and 3 bases at J; junction bases unmatched: 10. This chain's CDR3 is CASSLQPGGAANEKLFF. The CDR3 nucleotides read TGTGCCAGCTCACTACAGCCAGGGGGCGCCGCTAATGAAAAACTGTTTTTT.

This rearrangement joins TRBV18 to TRBJ2-7; D gene uncertain. Germline CDR1 is KGHSH and CDR2 is LQKENI. This CDR3 is built from 14 residues. V dropped 2 bases and J dropped 4 bases, with 12 bases sitting between them. CDR3 loop: CASSPGNNGYEQYF. The CDR3 DNA reads as TGTGCCAGCTCACCAGGGAACAACGGGTACGAGCAGTACTTC.

The chain recombines TRBV30 with TRBJ2-3; 7 bases match TRBD1. Germline-derived CDR1 and CDR2 are GTSNPN and SVGIG (reference sequence). Trimming took 2 bases from V and 3 from J; bases not matched to a gene: 8. The CDR3 is made up of 15 amino acids. CDR3 in DNA: TGTGCCTGGAGTCCGGGACAGCCGGGGACAGATACGCAGTATTTT. Residues: CAWSPGQPGTDTQYF.

This chain uses TRBV7-2 with TRBJ2-7, with 7 bases matching TRBD2. With 3 bases clipped from V and 2 bases from J, the junction kept 4 bases outside the gene matches. From germline, CDR1 is SGHTA and CDR2 FQGNSA. This CDR3 is 14 amino acids long. The CDR3 bases are TGTGCCAGCAGCTTCCGGGGGGAAACCTACGAGCAGTACTTC. Translating it yields CASSFRGETYEQYF. Combining the CDR3 with reference TRBV7-2 and TRBJ2-7 gives the whole variable domain GAGVSQSPSNKVTEKGKDVELRCDPISGHTALYWYRQSLGQGLEFLIYFQGNSAPDKSGLPSDRFSAERTGGSVSTLTIQRTQQEDSAVYLCASSFRGETYEQYFGPGTRLTVT.

This clone occurred a few times. The chain employs TRBV19 and TRBJ2-7, with D tentatively TRBD2 (6 bases). Germline-derived CDR1 and CDR2 are LNHDA and SQIVND (reference sequence). This CDR3 comprises 12 residues. Trimming removed 5 bases from V and 4 bases from J, with 9 bases in between. CDR3 sequence reads: CASSFAGYEQYF. CDR3 in DNA: TGTGCCAGTAGTTTTGCGGGGTACGAGCAGTACTTC.

The rearrangement links TRBV5-1 to TRBJ1-2; 8 positions match TRBD1. V lost 4 bases, J lost 2 bases, and 7 bases stayed unmatched. This CDR3 contains 15 residues. Germline CDR1 and CDR2: SGHRS and YFSETQ. CDR3 DNA sequence: TGCGCCAGCAGCACCGACAGGGGACTCAACTATGGCTACACCTTC. It specifies CASSTDRGLNYGYTF.

The V gene is TRBV30, the J gene TRBJ1-1; perhaps TRBD1 as D (5 bases). This CDR3 is 14 amino acids long. Germline lookup yields CDR1 GTSNPN and CDR2 SVGIG (reference sequence). V lost 1 base, J lost 4 bases, and 13 bases lay in between. The chain's CDR3 is CAWSAFGGGTEAFF. The CDR3 region has the DNA TGTGCCTGGAGTGCCTTCGGGGGAGGCACTGAAGCTTTCTTT.

The V gene is TRBV21-1, the J gene TRBJ2-4. TRBV21-1 is tagged as a pseudogene. The CDR3 extends over 19 amino acids. CDR3 in amino acids: CASSKAVRETGVAKNIQYF. In nucleotides, the CDR3 is TGTGCCAGCAGCAAAGCTGTCAGGGAGACTGGTGTAGCCAAAAACATTCAGTACTTC.

The chain couples TRBV5-1 to TRBJ2-5; D assignment may be TRBD1 or TRBD2 (5 bases each). This CDR3 spans 14 amino acids. V was pared by 5 bases and J by 0 bases, with 11 bases between. CDR1 is SGHRS, CDR2 YFSETQ, per germline. CDR3 amino acids: CASSYRDDQETQYF. CDR3 in DNA: TGCGCCAGCAGTTACCGGGACGACCAAGAGACCCAGTACTTC.

V usage is TRBV5-1 and J usage is TRBJ2-3; D is undetermined. The length of the CDR3 is 18 residues. Germline V gene lookup returns CDR1 SGHRS and CDR2 YFSETQ. Trimming pared 1 base from V and 4 bases from J, leaving 22 bases between. The CDR3, as DNA: TGCGCCAGCAGCTTGTGGGGATCAGCTTCCACATCCCCAGATACGCAGTATTTT. Encoded protein: CASSLWGSASTSPDTQYF.

J is TRBJ1-4 and V is TRBV21-1; TRBD1 reflects the table's D call only, with no check against the DNA. TRBV21-1 is classified as a pseudogene. The CDR3 has 10 residues. CDR3 DNA sequence: TGTGCCAGCAGCAAGCAGAAACTGTTTTTT. As protein: CASSKQKLFF.

The chain uses TRBV6-6 and TRBJ1-1; D is perhaps TRBD1 (5 bases). CDR1 and CDR2 from the germline V gene are MNHNY and SVGAGI (reference sequence). CDR3 length: 14 residues. V was cut by 5 bases and J by 1 base, with 11 bases left in between. The CDR3 DNA sequence: TGTGCCAGCAGTAATTGGGACGGGAACACTGAAGCTTTCTTT. Translated, it gives CASSNWDGNTEAFF.

The chain couples TRBV3-1 (or the pseudogene TRBV3-2) to TRBJ1-1, with TRBD1 identical over 10 bases. CDR3 length: 12 residues. J was trimmed by 13 bases and V by 4 bases; bases with no gene match: 6. Germline loops: CDR1 LGHDT, CDR2 YNNKEL (reference sequence). The CDR3 here is CASSPDRGPGFF. CDR3 in DNA: TGTGCCAGCAGCCCAGACAGGGGGCCAGGTTTCTTT.

The V call is TRBV11-2, the J call TRBJ1-4; D unresolved. The CDR3 length is 14 residues. Germline V lookup: CDR1 SGHAT, CDR2 FQNNGV. V gave up 1 base and J gave up 4 bases, with 7 bases separating them. CDR3 nucleotides: TGTGCCAGCAGCTTAGGGTGGGTTAATGAAAAACTGTTTTTT. Protein: CASSLGWVNEKLFF.

This clone was detected once. The V and J genes are TRBV5-1 and TRBJ1-2, with D maybe TRBD1 (6 bases). The V gene's germline CDR1 is SGHRS and CDR2 YFSETQ. This CDR3 is built from 16 residues. The V gene lost 0 bases and the J gene lost 2 bases, with 14 bases spanning the gap. This CDR3 reads CASSLDREKSNYGYTF. The CDR3 region has the DNA TGCGCCAGCAGCTTGGACAGGGAAAAATCGAACTATGGCTACACCTTC.

The chain has TRBV2 and TRBJ1-2; D is ambiguous. The V and J ends lost 3 bases and 4 bases respectively, with 12 bases between them. CDR3 length equals 14 residues. Germline CDR1 reads SNHLY; CDR2 reads FYNNEI. The CDR3, as DNA: TGTGCCAGCAGTGACGAGCAGGTTGGCTATGGCTACACCTTC. Its translation is CASSDEQVGYGYTF.

This clone was recorded only once. The rearrangement links TRBV6-5 to TRBJ1-5, with D possibly TRBD1 on 6 matching bases. The CDR3 length is 13 residues. The germline gives CDR1 MNHEY, CDR2 SVGAGI. The ends were cut back, 6 bases at V and 11 bases at J, with 17 bases in the middle. This chain's CDR3 is CASSPDSIGTQHF. Here the CDR3 DNA reads TGTGCCAGCAGCCCGGACAGTATAGGAACCCAGCATTTT.